The entry that follows covers one TCR beta chain sequence. Its target is unknown. This sample stems from a study of T-cell reconstitution after alpha-beta-depleted transplantation in children. Unique molecular identifiers were used in preparing the TCRbeta library. One entry per CDR3 protein, called by TCRdb with MiXCR from the PCR reads. In the table there are more than 300,000 distinct CDR3 sequences, about 17% of which are singletons. Study observations and caveats: The study reportedly traced alpha-beta T cells about two months after transplant to several hundred expanded graft clones. The main origin of T-cell counts and diversity one year after transplant was newly produced T cells. In some patients, recipient T cells and intrathymic progenitors surviving conditioning explained high day-60 diversity.

This receptor was obtained from a male patient aged 2-15 years who had a stem cell transplant for acute lymphoblastic leukemia, so the T cells may come from the graft donor. Here the sequenced sample was PBMCs, mostly from graft donor cells, taken 360 days after TCRalphabeta/CD19-depleted stem cell transplant.

For the CDR3, the DNA is TGCAGTGCTAGGGCTTCCAGGGCCAGCCGGGAGACCCAGTACTTC. Translation: CSARASRASRETQYF. The chain links TRBV20-1 to TRBJ2-5; maybe TRBD1 (5 bases). Trimming shortened V by 3 bases and J by 5 bases, and 19 bases separated the two germline ends. Per germline, CDR1 DFQATT and CDR2 SNEGSKA (reference sequence). The CDR3 runs to 15 residues.